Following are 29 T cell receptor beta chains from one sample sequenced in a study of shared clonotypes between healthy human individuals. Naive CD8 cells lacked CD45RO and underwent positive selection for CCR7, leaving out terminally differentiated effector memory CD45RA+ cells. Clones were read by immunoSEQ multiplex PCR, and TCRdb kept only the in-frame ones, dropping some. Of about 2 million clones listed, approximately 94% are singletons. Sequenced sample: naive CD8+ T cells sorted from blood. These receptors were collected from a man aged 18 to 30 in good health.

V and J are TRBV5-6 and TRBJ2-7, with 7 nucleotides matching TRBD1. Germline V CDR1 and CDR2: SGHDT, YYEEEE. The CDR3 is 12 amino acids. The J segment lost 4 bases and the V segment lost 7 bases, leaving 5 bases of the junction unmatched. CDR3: CASGPQGYEQYF. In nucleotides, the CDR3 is TGTGCCAGCGGTCCACAGGGGTACGAGCAGTACTTC.

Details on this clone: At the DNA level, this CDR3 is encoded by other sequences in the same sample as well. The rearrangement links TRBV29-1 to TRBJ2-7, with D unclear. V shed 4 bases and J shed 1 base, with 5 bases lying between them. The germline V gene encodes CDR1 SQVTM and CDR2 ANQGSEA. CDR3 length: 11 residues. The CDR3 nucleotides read TGCAGCGTTGCTGGTTCCTACGAGCAGTACTTC. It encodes CSVAGSYEQYF.

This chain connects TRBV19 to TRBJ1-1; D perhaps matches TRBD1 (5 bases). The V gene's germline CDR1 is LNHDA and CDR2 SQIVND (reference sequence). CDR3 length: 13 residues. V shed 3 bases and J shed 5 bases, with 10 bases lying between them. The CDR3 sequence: CASSMGPLTEAFF. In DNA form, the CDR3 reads TGTGCCAGTAGTATGGGGCCCCTTACTGAAGCTTTCTTT.

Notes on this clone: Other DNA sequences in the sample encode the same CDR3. The CDR3 coding sequence is TGTGCCAGCAGTTTTCCGGGTAGCAATCAGCCCCAGCATTTT. This sequence encodes CASSFPGSNQPQHF. The chain joins TRBV27 to TRBJ1-5; D not resolved. CDR3 length equals 14 residues. The germline V and J ends were trimmed by 3 bases and 0 bases, with 6 bases remaining between them. Germline CDR1 and CDR2: MNHEY and SMNVEV (reference sequence).

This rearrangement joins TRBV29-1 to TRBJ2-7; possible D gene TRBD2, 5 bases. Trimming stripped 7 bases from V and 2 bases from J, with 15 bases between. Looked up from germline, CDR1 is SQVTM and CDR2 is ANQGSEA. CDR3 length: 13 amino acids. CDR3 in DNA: TGCAGCGCTCTAAAGGACGGGACCTACGAGCAGTACTTC. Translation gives CSALKDGTYEQYF.

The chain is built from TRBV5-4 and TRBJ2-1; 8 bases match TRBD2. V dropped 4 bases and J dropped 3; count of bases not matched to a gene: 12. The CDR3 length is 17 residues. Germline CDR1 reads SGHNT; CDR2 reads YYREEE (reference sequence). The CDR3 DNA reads TGTGCCAGCAGCGGCACGGGAGGGGGACGTGACTACAATGAGCAGTTCTTC. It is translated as CASSGTGGGRDYNEQFF.

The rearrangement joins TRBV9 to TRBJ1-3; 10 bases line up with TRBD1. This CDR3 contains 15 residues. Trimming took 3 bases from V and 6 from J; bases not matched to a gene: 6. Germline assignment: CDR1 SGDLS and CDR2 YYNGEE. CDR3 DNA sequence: TGTGCCAGCAGCGCAGCCGGGACAGGGGCAAACACCATATATTTT. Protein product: CASSAAGTGANTIYF.

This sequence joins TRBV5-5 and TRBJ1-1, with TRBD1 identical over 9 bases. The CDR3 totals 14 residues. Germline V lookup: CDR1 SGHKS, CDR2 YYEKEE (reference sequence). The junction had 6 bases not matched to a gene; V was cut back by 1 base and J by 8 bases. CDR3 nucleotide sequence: TGTGCCAGCAGCTTGCCGTACAGGGGGCGCGAAGCTTTCTTT. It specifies CASSLPYRGREAFF.

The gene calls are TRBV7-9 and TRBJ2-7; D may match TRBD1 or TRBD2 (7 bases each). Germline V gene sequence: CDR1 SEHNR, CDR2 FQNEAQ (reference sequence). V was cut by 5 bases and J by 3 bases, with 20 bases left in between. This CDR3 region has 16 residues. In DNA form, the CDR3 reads TGTGCCAGCAGCCCAGGGGGGGCAGGGGCGATCTACGAGCAGTACTTC. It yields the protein CASSPGGAGAIYEQYF.

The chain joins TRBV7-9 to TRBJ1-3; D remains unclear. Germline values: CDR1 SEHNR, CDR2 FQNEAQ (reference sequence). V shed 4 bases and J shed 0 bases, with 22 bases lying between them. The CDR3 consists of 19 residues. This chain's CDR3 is CASSSVGSSRYYSGNTIYF. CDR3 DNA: TGTGCCAGCAGCTCAGTCGGATCTTCCAGGTATTACTCTGGAAACACCATATATTTT. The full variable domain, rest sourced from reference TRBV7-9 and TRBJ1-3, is DTGVSQNPRHKITKRGQNVTFRCDPISEHNRLYWYRQTLGQGPEFLTYFQNEAQLEKSRLLSDRFSAERPKGSFSTLEIQRTEQGDSAMYLCASSSVGSSRYYSGNTIYFGEGSWLTVV.

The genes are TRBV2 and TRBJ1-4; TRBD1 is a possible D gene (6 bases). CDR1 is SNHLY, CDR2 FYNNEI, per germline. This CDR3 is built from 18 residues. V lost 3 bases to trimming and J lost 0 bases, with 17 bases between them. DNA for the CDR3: TGTGCCAGCAGTGACTTGCAGACAGGAGATTCAACTAATGAAAAACTGTTTTTT. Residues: CASSDLQTGDSTNEKLFF.

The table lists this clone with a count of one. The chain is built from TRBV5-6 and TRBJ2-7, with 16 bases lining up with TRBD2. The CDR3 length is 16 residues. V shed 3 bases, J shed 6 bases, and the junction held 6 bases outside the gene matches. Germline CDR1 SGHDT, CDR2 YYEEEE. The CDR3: CASSWGLAGGPGEQYF. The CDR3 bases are TGTGCCAGCAGCTGGGGACTAGCGGGAGGGCCCGGCGAGCAGTACTTC.

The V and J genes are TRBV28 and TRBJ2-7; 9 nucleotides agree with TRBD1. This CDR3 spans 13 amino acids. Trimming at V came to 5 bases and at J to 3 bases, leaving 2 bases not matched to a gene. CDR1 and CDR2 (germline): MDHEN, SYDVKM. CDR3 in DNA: TGTGCCAGCAGTCGACAGGGGGGCTACGAGCAGTACTTC. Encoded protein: CASSRQGGYEQYF.

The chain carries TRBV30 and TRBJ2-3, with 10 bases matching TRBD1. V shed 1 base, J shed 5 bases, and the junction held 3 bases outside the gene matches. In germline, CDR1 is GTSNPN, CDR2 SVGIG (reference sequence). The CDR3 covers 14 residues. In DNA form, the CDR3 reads TGTGCCTGGAGTGCCGGACAGGGGGGAGATACGCAGTATTTT. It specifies CAWSAGQGGDTQYF.

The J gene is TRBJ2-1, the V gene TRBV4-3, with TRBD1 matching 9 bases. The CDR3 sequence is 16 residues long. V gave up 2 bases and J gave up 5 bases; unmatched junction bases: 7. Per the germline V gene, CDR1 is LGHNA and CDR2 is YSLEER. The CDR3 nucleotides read TGCGCCAGCAGCCAACCCGGGACAGGGTTAAACAATGAGCAGTTCTTC. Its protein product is CASSQPGTGLNNEQFF.

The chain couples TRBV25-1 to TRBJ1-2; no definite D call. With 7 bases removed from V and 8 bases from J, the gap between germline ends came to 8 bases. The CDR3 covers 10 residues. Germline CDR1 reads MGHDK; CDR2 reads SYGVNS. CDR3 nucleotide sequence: TGTGCCAGCACCCCAAAAGGCTACACCTTC. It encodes CASTPKGYTF.

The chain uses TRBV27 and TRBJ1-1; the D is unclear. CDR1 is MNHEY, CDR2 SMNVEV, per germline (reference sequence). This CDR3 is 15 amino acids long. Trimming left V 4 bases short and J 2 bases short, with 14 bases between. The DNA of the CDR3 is TGTGCCAGCAGTTCGACACGGGAGAAAAACACTGAAGCTTTCTTT. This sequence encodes CASSSTREKNTEAFF.

The CDR3 loop reads CASSDTGSASYEQYF. The CDR3 DNA reads TGTGCCAGCAGTGATACAGGGAGCGCGTCCTACGAGCAGTACTTC. The rearrangement joins TRBV2 to TRBJ2-7; D perhaps matches TRBD1 (6 bases). The germline CDR1 and CDR2 sequences are SNHLY and FYNNEI. This CDR3 has 15 residues. V dropped 3 bases and J dropped 1 base, with 13 bases sitting between them.

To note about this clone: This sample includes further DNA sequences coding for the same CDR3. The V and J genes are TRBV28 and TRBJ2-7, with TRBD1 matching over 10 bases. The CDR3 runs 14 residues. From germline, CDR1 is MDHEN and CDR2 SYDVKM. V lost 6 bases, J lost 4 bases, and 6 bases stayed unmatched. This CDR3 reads CASSSGTGAYEQYF. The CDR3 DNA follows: TGTGCCAGCAGCTCCGGGACAGGGGCTTACGAGCAGTACTTC.

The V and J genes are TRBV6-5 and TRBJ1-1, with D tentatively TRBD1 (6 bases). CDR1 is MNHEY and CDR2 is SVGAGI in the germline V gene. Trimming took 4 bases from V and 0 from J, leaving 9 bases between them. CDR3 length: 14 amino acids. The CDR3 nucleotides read TGTGCCAGCAGTTGGGACAACATGAACACTGAAGCTTTCTTT. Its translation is CASSWDNMNTEAFF.

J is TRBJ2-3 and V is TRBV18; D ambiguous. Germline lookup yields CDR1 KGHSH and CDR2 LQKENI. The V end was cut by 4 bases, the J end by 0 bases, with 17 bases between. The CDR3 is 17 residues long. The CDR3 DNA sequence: TGTGCCAGCTCACAATCGACCGCCAGGTCTAGCACAGATACGCAGTATTTT. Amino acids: CASSQSTARSSTDTQYF.

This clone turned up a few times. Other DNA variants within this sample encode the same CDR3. The CDR3 loop reads CASSPDRGYEQYF. CDR3 nucleotides: TGTGCCAGCAGTCCGGACAGGGGGTACGAGCAGTACTTC. This chain links TRBV27 with TRBJ2-7; 10 positions agree with TRBD1. Trimming removed 5 bases from V and 4 bases from J; junction bases left unmatched: 2. The germline CDR1 and CDR2 sequences are MNHEY and SMNVEV (reference sequence). The CDR3 totals 13 residues.

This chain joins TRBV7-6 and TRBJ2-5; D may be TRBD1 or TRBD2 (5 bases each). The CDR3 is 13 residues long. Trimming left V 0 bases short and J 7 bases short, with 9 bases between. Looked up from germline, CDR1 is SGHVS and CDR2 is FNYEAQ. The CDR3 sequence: CASSLALGGTQYF. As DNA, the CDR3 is TGTGCCAGCAGCTTAGCGCTTGGGGGGACCCAGTACTTC.

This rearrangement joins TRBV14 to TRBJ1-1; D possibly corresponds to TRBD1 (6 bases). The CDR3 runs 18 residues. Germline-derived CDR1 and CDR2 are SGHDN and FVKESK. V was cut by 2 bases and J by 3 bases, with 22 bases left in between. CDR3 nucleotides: TGTGCCAGCAGCCAACCAAGGGGGACCAAAAGAAAGGACACTGAAGCTTTCTTT. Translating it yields CASSQPRGTKRKDTEAFF.

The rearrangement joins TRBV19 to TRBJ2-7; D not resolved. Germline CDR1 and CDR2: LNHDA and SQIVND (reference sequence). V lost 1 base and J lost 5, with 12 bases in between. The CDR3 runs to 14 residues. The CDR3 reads CASSIGRLFHEQYF. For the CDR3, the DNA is TGTGCCAGTAGTATAGGTCGTCTGTTCCACGAGCAGTACTTC. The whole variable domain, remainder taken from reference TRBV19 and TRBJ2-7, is DGGITQSPKYLFRKEGQNVTLSCEQNLNHDAMYWYRQDPGQGLRLIYYSQIVNDFQKGDIAEGYSVSREKKESFPLTVTSAQKNPTAFYLCASSIGRLFHEQYFGPGTRLTVT.

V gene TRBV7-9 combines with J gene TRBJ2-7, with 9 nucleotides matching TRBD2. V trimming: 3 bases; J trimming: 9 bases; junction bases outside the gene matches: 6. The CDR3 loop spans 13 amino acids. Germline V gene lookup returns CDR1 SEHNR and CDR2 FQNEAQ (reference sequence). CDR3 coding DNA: TGTGCCAGCAGCTTGGACGGTAGCGGGAGGCAGTACTTC. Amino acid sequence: CASSLDGSGRQYF.

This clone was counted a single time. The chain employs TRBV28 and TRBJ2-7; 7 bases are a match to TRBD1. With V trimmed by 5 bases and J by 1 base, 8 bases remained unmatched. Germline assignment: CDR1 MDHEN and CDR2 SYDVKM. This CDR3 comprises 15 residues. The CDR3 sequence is CASSPLRQGSYEQYF. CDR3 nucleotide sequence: TGTGCCAGCAGTCCACTACGACAGGGTTCCTACGAGCAGTACTTC. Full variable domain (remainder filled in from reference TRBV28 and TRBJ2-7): DVKVTQSSRYLVKRTGEKVFLECVQDMDHENMFWYRQDPGLGLRLIYFSYDVKMKEKGDIPEGYSVSREKKERFSLILESASTNQTSMYLCASSPLRQGSYEQYFGPGTRLTVT.

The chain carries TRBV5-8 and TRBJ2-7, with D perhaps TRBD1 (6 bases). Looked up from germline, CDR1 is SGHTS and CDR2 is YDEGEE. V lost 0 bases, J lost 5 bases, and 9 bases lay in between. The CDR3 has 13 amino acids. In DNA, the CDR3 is TGTGCCAGCAGCTTGGAACAGGGAAACGAGCAGTACTTC. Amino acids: CASSLEQGNEQYF.

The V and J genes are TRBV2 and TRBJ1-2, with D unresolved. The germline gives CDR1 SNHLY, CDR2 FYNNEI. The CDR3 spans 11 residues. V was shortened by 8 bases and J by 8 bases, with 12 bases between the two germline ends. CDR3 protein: CASQTLRGYTF. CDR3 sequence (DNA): TGTGCCAGCCAAACACTGAGAGGCTACACCTTC. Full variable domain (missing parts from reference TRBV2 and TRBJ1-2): EPEVTQTPSHQVTQMGQEVILRCVPISNHLYFYWYRQILGQKVEFLVSFYNNEISEKSEIFDDQFSVERPDGSNFTLKIRSTKLEDSAMYFCASQTLRGYTFGSGTRLTVV.